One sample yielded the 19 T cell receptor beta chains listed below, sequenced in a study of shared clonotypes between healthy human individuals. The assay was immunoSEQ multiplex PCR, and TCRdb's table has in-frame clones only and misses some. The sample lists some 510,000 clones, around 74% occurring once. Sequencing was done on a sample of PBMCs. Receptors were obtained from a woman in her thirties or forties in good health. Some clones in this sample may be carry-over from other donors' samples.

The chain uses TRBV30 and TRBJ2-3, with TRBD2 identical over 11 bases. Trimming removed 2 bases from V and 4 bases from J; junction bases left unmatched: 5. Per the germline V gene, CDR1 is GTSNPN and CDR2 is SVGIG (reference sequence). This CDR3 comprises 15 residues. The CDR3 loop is CAWSFGTSGPDTQYF. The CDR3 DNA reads TGTGCCTGGAGTTTCGGGACTAGCGGTCCAGATACGCAGTATTTT.

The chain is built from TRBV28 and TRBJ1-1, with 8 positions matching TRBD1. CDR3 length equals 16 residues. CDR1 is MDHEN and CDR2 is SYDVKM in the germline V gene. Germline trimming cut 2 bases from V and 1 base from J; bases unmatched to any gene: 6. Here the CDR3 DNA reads TGTGCCAGCAGTTTACCACAGGGGGAGTGGAACACTGAAGCTTTCTTT. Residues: CASSLPQGEWNTEAFF.

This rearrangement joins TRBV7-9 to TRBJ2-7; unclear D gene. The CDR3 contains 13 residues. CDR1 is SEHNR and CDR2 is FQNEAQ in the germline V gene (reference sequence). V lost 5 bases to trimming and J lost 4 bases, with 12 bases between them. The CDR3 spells CASSLGWVYEQYF. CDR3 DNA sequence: TGTGCCAGCAGCCTCGGCTGGGTATACGAGCAGTACTTC.

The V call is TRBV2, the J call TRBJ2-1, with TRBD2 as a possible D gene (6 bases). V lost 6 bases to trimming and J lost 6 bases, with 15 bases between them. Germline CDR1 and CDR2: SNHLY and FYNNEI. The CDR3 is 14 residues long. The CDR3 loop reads CASRGGAHINEQFF. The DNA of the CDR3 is TGTGCCAGCAGAGGAGGGGCGCATATCAATGAGCAGTTCTTC.

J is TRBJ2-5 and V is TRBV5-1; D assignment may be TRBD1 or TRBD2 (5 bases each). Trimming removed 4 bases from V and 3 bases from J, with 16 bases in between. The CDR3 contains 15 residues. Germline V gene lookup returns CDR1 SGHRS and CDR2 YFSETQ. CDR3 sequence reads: CASSGGRIGEETQYF. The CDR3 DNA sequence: TGCGCCAGCAGCGGGGGTAGAATAGGGGAAGAGACCCAGTACTTC.

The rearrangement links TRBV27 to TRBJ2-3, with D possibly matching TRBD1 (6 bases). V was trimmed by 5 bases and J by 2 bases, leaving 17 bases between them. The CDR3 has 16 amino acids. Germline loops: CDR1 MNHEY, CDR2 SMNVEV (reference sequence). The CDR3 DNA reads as TGTGCCAGCAGTCCAGACAGGCCTAGAGCCACAGATACGCAGTATTTT. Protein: CASSPDRPRATDTQYF.

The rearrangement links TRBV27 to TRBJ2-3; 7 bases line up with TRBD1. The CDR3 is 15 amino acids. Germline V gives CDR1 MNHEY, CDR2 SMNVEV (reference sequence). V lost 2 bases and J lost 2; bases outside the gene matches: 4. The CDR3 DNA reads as TGTGCCAGCAGTTTACCGGGGACAGCCACAGATACGCAGTATTTT. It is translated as CASSLPGTATDTQYF.

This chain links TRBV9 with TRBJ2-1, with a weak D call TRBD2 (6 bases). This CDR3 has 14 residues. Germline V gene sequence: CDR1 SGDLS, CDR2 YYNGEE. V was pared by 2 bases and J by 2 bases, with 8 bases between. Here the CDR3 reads CASSVAGPYNEQFF. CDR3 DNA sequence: TGTGCCAGCAGCGTGGCGGGGCCCTACAATGAGCAGTTCTTC.

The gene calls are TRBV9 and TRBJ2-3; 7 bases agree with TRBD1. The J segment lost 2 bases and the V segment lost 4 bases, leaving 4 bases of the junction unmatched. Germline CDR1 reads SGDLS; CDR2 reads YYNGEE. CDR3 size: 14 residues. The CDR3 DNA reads TGTGCCAGCAGCCTGGACAGGAACACAGATACGCAGTATTTT. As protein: CASSLDRNTDTQYF. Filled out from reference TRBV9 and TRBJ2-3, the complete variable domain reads DSGVTQTPKHLITATGQRVTLRCSPRSGDLSVYWYQQSLDQGLQFLIQYYNGEERAKGNILERFSAQQFPDLHSELNLSSLELGDSALYFCASSLDRNTDTQYFGPGTRLTVL.

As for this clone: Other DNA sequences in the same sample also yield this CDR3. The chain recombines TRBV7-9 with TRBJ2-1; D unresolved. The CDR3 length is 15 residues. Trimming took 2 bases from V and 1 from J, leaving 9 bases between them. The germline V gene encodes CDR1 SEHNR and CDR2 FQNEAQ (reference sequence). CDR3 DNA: TGTGCCAGCAGCTTATCCGGTCCTTCCTACAATGAGCAGTTCTTC. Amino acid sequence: CASSLSGPSYNEQFF.

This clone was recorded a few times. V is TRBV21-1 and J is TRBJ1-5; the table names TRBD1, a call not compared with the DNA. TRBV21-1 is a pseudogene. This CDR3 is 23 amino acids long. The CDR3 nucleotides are TGTGCCAGCAGCAACCCCCCTCCCCGGGGGGCCGGGACAGGCGTTAATAGCAATCAGCCCCAGCATTTT. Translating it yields CASSNPPPRGAGTGVNSNQPQHF.

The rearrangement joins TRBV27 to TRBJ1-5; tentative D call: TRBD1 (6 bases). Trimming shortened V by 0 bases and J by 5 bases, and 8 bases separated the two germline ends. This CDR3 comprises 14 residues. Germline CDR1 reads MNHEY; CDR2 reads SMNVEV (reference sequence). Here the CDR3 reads CASSLSRGYQPQHF. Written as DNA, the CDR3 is TGTGCCAGCAGTTTATCGAGGGGGTATCAGCCCCAGCATTTT.

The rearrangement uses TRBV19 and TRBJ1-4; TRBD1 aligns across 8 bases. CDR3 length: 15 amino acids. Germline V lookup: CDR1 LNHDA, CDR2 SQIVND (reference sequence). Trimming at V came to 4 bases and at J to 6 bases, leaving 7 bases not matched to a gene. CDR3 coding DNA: TGTGCCAGTAGTACACGGACAGGGCGTGATGAAAAACTGTTTTTT. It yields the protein CASSTRTGRDEKLFF. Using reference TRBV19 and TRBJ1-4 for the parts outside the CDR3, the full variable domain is DGGITQSPKYLFRKEGQNVTLSCEQNLNHDAMYWYRQDPGQGLRLIYYSQIVNDFQKGDIAEGYSVSREKKESFPLTVTSAQKNPTAFYLCASSTRTGRDEKLFFGSGTQLSVL.

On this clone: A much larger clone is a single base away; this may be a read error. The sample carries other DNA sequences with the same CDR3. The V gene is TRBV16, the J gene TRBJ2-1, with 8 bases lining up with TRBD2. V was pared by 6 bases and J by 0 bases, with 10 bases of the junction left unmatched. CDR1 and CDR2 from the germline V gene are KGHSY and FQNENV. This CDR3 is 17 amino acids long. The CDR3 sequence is CASSPRGGRSSYNEQFF. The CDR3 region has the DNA TGTGCCAGCAGTCCCAGGGGCGGGAGGAGCTCCTACAATGAGCAGTTCTTC.

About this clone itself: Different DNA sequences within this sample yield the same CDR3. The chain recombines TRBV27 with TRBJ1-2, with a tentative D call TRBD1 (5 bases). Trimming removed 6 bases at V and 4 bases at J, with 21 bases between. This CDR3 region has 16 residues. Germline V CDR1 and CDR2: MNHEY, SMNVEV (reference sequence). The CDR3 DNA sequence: TGTGCCAGCAGCCGACTCCGCCTAAGGGGCGTCTATGGCTACACCTTC. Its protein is CASSRLRLRGVYGYTF.

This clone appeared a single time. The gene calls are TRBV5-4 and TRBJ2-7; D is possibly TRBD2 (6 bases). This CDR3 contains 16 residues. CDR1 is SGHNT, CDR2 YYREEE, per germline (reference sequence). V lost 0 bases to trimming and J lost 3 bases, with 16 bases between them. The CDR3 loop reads CASSLGGRTTNYEQYF. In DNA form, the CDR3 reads TGTGCCAGCAGCTTGGGTGGAAGGACTACCAACTACGAGCAGTACTTC.

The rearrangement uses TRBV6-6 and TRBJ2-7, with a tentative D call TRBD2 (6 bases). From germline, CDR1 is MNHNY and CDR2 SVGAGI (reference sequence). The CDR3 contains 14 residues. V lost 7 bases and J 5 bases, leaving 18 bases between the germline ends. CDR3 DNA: TGTGCCAGCAACCCCCGGGATTCGGGGGACGAGCAGTACTTC. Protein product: CASNPRDSGDEQYF.

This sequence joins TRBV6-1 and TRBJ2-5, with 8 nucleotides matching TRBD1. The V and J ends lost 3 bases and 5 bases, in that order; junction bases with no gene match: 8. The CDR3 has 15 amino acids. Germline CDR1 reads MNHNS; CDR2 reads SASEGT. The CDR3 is CASSDWGTGQETQYF. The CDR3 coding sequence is TGTGCCAGCAGTGATTGGGGGACAGGACAGGAGACCCAGTACTTC.

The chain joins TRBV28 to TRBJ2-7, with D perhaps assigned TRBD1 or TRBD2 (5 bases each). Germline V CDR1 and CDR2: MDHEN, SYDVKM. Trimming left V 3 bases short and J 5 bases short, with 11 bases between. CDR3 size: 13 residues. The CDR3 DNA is TGTGCCAGCAGTTTCCCAGGGACCCACGAGCAGTACTTC. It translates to CASSFPGTHEQYF.